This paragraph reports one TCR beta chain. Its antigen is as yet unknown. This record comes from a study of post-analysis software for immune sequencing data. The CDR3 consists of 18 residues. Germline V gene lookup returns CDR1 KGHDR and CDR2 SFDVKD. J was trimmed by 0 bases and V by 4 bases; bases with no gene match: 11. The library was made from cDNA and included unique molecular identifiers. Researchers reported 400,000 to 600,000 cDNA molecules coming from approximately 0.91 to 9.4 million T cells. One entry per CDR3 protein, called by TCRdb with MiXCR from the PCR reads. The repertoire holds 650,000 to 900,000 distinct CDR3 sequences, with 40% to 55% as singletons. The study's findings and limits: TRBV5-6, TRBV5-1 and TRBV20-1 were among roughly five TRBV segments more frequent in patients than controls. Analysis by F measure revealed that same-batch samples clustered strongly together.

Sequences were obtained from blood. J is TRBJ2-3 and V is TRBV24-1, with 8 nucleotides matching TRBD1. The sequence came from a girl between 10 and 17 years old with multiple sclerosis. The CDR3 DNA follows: TGTGCCACCAGTGACCTTGCCGGACAGGGAACAAGCACAGATACGCAGTATTTT. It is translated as CATSDLAGQGTSTDTQYF.